One T cell receptor (beta chain) is described in this entry. Its antigen is not identified. The donor group consisted entirely of healthy Caucasians. These data belong to a study of identical twins. Whole-study findings and limits: Model-predicted out-of-frame TCR alpha sharing fell below observed values in monozygotic twins.

Addition of a universal primer site occurred through template switching, and cDNA carried unique molecular identifiers. A single record per CDR3 protein comes from TCRdb applying MiXCR to the 5' RACE reads. This sample has under 250,000 distinct CDR3 sequences, with 12% found just once. Germline CDR1 reads ENHRY; CDR2 reads SYGVKD. After removal of 5 bases from V and 8 bases from J, the junction contained 16 bases not matched to a gene. CDR3 length: 16 residues. These sequences were also reported in another study, on yellow fever vaccine responses in identical twins.

Sequenced: memory (CD45RO+) T cells sorted from blood. The sequence was collected from a woman between 18 and 29 years old in good health. The V and J genes are TRBV10-3 and TRBJ2-3; 7 bases line up with TRBD1. CDR3 coding DNA: TGTGCCATCAGTCAATCCTTGACAGGGCACGGTGGTACGCAGTATTTT. This gives the protein CAISQSLTGHGGTQYF.